Sequencing of this TCR beta chain was carried out in a study of CD8+ T cells in alopecia areata. The wider study: The tofacitinib course ran for 6 to 18 months and was followed by 6 months off drug.

The CDR3 extends over 14 amino acids. V was clipped by 6 bases and J by 4 bases, with 13 bases between them. The germline CDR1 and CDR2 sequences are MNHEY and SVGAGI. Described treatment: oral pan-JAK inhibitor, 5-10 mg twice daily. After isolation, RNA underwent reverse transcription to generate cDNA as the sequencing template. This table comes from immunoSEQ multiplex PCR, and its TCRdb copy is limited to in-frame clones, with some not included. This sample has around 110,000 clones, with around 84% found just once. The V gene is TRBV6-5, the J gene TRBJ2-1, with D possibly TRBD2 on 6 matching bases. This sequence was found in a human donor with alopecia areata. This specimen consisted of CD8+ T cells sorted from blood, obtained at week 24, from a patient treated with tofacitinib. The CDR3 spells CASSPAGLYNEQFF. CDR3 sequence (DNA): TGTGCCAGCAGCCCCGCCGGACTATACAATGAGCAGTTCTTC.